The 11 T cell receptor beta chains in this list originate from one sample, sequenced in a study of cytomegalovirus exposure and HLA in healthy donors. The study ran its PCR with 60 Vbeta and 13 Jbeta primers. Sequencing was performed with immunoSEQ multiplex PCR; in TCRdb, only in-frame clones are kept and a portion is missing. Found here are 53,000 or so clones, 70% to 75% of them singletons; the top ten hold about 7%. Material: PBMCs. Receptors originate from a man aged 25-45 years in good health and CMV-seropositive.

The chain combines TRBV2 with TRBJ1-5, with D uncertain. The V gene's germline CDR1 is SNHLY and CDR2 FYNNEI. This CDR3 has 13 residues. The ends were cut back, 6 bases at V and 0 bases at J, with 6 bases in the middle. CDR3 nucleotide sequence: TGTGCCAGCAGCGTATATAGCAATCAGCCCCAGCATTTT. Protein: CASSVYSNQPQHF.

J is TRBJ1-5 and V is TRBV7-6; 9 nucleotides align to TRBD1. The V gene's germline CDR1 is SGHVS and CDR2 FNYEAQ. The CDR3 runs to 16 residues. With 5 bases clipped from V and 6 bases from J, the junction kept 11 bases outside the gene matches. This CDR3 is CASSKQGAFTGQPQHF. CDR3 sequence (DNA): TGTGCCAGCAGCAAACAGGGGGCCTTTACAGGTCAGCCCCAGCATTTT.

The V and J genes are TRBV5-1 and TRBJ2-3; 8 bases are shared with TRBD2. Per germline, CDR1 SGHRS and CDR2 YFSETQ. Trimming cost V 6 bases and J 1 base; bases outside gene matches: 22. This CDR3 contains 20 residues. The CDR3 sequence: CASTVDGTSFSPHRTDTQYF. CDR3 sequence (DNA): TGCGCCAGCACCGTAGACGGGACTAGTTTTTCCCCACACCGCACAGATACGCAGTATTTT.

The genes are TRBV9 and TRBJ1-1; TRBD1 is a possible D gene (6 bases). Trimming shortened V by 4 bases and J by 3 bases, and 16 bases separated the two germline ends. Looked up from germline, CDR1 is SGDLS and CDR2 is YYNGEE. The CDR3 contains 15 residues. CDR3 DNA: TGTGCCAGCAGCCAGGAAGGGGGTCGGGACACTGAAGCTTTCTTT. It is translated as CASSQEGGRDTEAFF.

The chain recombines TRBV7-2 with TRBJ1-3; tentative D call: TRBD1 (6 bases). The V end was cut by 2 bases, the J end by 1 base, with 9 bases between. Germline V gene lookup returns CDR1 SGHTA and CDR2 FQGNSA. The CDR3 is 15 residues long. CDR3 sequence: CASSLQGKSGNTIYF. CDR3 nucleotides: TGTGCCAGCAGCTTACAGGGGAAGTCTGGAAACACCATATATTTT.

The rearrangement joins TRBV7-9 to TRBJ2-5, with D perhaps matching TRBD1 (5 bases). The J call may be incorrect, as the DNA end agrees better with TRBJ2-7. Germline V gives CDR1 SEHNR, CDR2 FQNEAQ (reference sequence). The CDR3 loop spans 14 amino acids. CDR3 amino acids: CASSGVGVGYEQYF. For the CDR3, the DNA is TGTGCCAGCAGCGGGGTAGGGGTCGGCTACGAGCAGTACTTC.

The chain uses TRBV28 and TRBJ2-1; D is possibly TRBD2 (5 bases). Trimming left V 1 base short and J 8 bases short, with 12 bases between. There are 14 residues in the CDR3. In germline, CDR1 is MDHEN, CDR2 SYDVKM. Here the CDR3 reads CASSLYWGEDEQFF. CDR3 bases: TGTGCCAGCAGTTTATATTGGGGAGAGGATGAGCAGTTCTTC.

The genes are TRBV5-1 and TRBJ2-7; weak D call: TRBD1 (6 bases). The germline V gene encodes CDR1 SGHRS and CDR2 YFSETQ. The CDR3 loop spans 14 amino acids. Trimming cost V 3 bases and J 2 bases, with 12 bases left between them. CDR3 sequence reads: CASSWHRDAYEQYF. CDR3 nucleotides: TGCGCCAGCAGCTGGCACAGGGACGCCTACGAGCAGTACTTC.

This clone came up once. This sequence joins TRBV7-2 and TRBJ2-5, with D possibly being TRBD2 (6 bases). The germline V gene has CDR1 SGHTA and CDR2 FQGNSA. V was trimmed by 2 bases and J by 5 bases, leaving 12 bases between them. The CDR3 is made up of 14 amino acids. The CDR3 DNA reads TGTGCCAGCAGCTTACAGGGACTCCGGGAGACCCAGTACTTC. This encodes CASSLQGLRETQYF.

This rearrangement joins TRBV6-1 to TRBJ1-1; 7 bases are shared with TRBD1. The length of the CDR3 is 13 residues. V shed 1 base and J 11 bases; nucleotides not matched to a gene: 7. Germline values: CDR1 MNHNS, CDR2 SASEGT. CDR3 loop: CASSEGGGPFAFF. The CDR3 nucleotides read TGTGCCAGCAGTGAAGGAGGGGGCCCCTTTGCTTTCTTT.

The chain links TRBV25-1 to TRBJ1-2, with unresolved D. The CDR3 consists of 15 residues. Trimming removed 5 bases from V and 3 bases from J, with 16 bases in between. Germline loops: CDR1 MGHDK, CDR2 SYGVNS. In nucleotides, the CDR3 is TGTGCCAGCAGTACTGCTCTGGGGAGGGACTATGGCTACACCTTC. Translated: CASSTALGRDYGYTF.